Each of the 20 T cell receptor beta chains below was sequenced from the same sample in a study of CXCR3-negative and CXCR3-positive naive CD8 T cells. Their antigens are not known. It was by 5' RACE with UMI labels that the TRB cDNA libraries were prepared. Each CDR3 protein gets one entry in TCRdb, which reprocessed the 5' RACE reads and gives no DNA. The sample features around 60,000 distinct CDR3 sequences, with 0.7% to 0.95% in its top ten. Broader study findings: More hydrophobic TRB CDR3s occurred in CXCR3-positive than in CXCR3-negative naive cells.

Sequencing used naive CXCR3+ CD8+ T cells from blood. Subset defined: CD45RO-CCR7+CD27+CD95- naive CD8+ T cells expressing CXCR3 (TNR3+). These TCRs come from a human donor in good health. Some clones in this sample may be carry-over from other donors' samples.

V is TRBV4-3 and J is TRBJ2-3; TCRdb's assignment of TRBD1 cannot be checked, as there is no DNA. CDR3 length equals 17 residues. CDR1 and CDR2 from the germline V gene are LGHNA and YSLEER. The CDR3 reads CASSQEETGPSLDTQYF.

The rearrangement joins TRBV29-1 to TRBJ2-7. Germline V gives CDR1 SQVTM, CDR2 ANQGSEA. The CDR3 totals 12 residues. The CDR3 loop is CSVEAKDYEQYF.

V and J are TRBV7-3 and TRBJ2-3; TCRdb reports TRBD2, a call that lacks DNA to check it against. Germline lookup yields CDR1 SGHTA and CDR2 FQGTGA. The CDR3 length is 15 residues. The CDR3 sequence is CASSAAGGPGDTQYF.

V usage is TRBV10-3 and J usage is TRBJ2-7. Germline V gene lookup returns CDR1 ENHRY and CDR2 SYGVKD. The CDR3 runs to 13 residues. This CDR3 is CAISDMNNYEQYF.

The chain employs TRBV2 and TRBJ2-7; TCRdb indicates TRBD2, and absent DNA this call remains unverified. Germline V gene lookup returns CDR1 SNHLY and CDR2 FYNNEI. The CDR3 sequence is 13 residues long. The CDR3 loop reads CASLGRDRGEQYF.

The CDR3 protein is CASSLVVGSGLPRNEQFF. J is TRBJ2-1 and V is TRBV28; TCRdb lists TRBD2, though no DNA is available to test this call. The CDR3 loop spans 18 amino acids. Germline CDR1 reads MDHEN; CDR2 reads SYDVKM.

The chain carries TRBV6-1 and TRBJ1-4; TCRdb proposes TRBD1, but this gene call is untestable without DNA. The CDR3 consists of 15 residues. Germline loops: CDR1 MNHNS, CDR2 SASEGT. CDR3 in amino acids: CASSAAPGQVEKLFF.

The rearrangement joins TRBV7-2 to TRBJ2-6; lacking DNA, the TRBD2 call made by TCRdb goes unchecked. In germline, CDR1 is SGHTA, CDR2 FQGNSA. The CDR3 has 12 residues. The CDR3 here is CASAGGANVLTF.

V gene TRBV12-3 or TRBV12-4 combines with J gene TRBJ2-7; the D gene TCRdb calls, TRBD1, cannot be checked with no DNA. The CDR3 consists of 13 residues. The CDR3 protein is CASTEDGPYEQYF.

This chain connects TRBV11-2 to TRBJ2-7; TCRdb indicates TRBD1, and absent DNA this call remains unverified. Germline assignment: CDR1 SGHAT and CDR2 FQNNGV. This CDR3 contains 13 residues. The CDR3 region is CASSGQQGYEQYF. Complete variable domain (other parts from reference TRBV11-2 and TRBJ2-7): EAGVAQSPRYKIIEKRQSVAFWCNPISGHATLYWYQQILGQGPKLLIQFQNNGVVDDSQLPKDRFSAERLKGVDSTLKIQPAKLEDSAVYLCASSGQQGYEQYFGPGTRLTVT.

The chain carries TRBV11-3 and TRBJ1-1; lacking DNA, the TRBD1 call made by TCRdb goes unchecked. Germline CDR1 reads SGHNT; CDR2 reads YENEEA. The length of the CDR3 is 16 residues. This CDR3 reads CASSSRDRGMNTEAFF.

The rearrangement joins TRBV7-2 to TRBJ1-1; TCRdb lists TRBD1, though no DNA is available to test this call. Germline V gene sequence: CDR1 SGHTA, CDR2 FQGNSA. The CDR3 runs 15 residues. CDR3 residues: CASTEPTAWYTEAFF.

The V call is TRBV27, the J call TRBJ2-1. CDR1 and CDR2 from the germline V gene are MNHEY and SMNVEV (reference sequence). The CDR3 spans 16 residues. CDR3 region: CASSLAPGGSYNEQFF.

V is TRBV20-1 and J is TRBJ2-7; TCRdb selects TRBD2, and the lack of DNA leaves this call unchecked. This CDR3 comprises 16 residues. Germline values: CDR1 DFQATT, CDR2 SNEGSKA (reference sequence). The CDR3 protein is CSARDLAGITPYEQYF.

CDR3 in amino acids: CASRDPYQESFF. The chain links TRBV12-3 or TRBV12-4 to TRBJ2-1. The CDR3 runs to 12 residues.

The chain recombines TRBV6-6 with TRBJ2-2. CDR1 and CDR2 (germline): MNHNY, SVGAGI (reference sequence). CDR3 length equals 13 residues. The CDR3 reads CASSYSLAGELFF.

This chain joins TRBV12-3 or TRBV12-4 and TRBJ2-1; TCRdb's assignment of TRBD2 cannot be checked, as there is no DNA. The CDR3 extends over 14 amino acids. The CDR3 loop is CASSSGTSVREQFF.

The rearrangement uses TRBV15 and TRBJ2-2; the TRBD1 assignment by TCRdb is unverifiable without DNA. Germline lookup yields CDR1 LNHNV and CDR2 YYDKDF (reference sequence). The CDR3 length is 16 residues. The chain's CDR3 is CATSRDRRTATGELFF. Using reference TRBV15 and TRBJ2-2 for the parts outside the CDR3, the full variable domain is DAMVIQNPRYQVTQFGKPVTLSCSQTLNHNVMYWYQQKSSQAPKLLFHYYDKDFNNEADTPDNFQSRRPNTSFCFLDIRSPGLGDTAMYLCATSRDRRTATGELFFGEGSRLTVL.

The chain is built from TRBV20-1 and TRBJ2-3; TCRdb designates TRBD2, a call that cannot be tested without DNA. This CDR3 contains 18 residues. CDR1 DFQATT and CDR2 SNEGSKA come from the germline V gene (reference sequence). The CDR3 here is CSARPYLEGGGLTDTQYF.

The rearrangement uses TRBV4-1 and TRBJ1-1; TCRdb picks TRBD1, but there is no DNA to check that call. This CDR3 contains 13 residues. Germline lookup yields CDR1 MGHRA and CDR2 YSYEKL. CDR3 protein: CASRRTVNTEAFF.